This TCR beta chain was profiled in a study of cytomegalovirus exposure and HLA in healthy donors. Study at large: The study's early data release held 80 million to 95 million unique TCRs from HLA-typed donors.

Study-level results: Analysis performed later showed TCR beta chains linked to HLA being more clonally expanded than equally common others. The study designated roughly 150 TCR beta chains cytomegalovirus-associated.

This PCR relied on a set of 60 Vbeta primers and 13 Jbeta primers. TCRdb keeps only in-frame clones here, not all; method: immunoSEQ multiplex PCR. The sample lists around 140,000 clones, around 82% seen once, with 2.4% in the top ten. Turning to this clone: The antigen is not known.

Input material: PBMCs. The sequence was collected from a woman younger than 30 in good health and CMV-seropositive.

The CDR3 nucleotides are TGTGCCAGCAGTTCGCACCCGCCGGGACTAGCGGGACTCAAACAAGAGACCCAGTACTTC. Protein product: CASSSHPPGLAGLKQETQYF. The rearrangement joins TRBV27 to TRBJ2-5, with 13 positions matching TRBD2. J gave up 2 bases and V 4 bases, and 16 bases lay outside the gene matches. The CDR3 consists of 20 residues. CDR1 and CDR2 from the germline V gene are MNHEY and SMNVEV (reference sequence).